The source of this T cell receptor (beta chain) is a study of blood T cell repertoires in COVID-19. Turning to the study itself: Spain, Italy and the United States supplied samples that represented acute and convalescent COVID-19. PBMCs, B-cell-depleted T cells, or T cells were the source of the cDNA or gDNA that made up the material.

Authors' data handling: How many nucleated cells were present was estimated from reference gene primer amplification. Assay used: immunoSEQ multiplex PCR; TCRdb lists only in-frame clones, some missing. V and J calls and clone size come straight from that table; D and trimming were deduced from the DNA. The sample has 270,000 or so clones, about 89% seen once; the top ten hold 8.5% to 9%. CDR1 is SGHDN, CDR2 FVKESK, per germline. The CDR3 loop spans 13 amino acids. Between the trimmed V and J ends, which lost 4 bases and 4 bases, there was a span of 10 bases. Sequencing used peripheral blood. The clonotype was recovered from a man aged 35 to 55 with active or convalescent COVID-19. The rearrangement links TRBV14 to TRBJ1-2; D might be TRBD1 (5 bases). The CDR3 bases are TGTGCCAGCAGCCCGGGACTGAGCTATGGCTACACCTTC. This sequence encodes CASSPGLSYGYTF.